Shown below are 31 T cell receptor beta chains from a single sample sequenced in a study of OX40 agonist ivuxolimab in advanced cancers. Libraries were made using the immunoSEQ multiplex PCR assay. This immuneACCESS table, as held by TCRdb, lists in-frame sequences with V and J called but not all clones. Of the missing ones, under half trace to an unresolved V gene in checked studies; the others have no known cause. Present in this sample are some 26,000 clones, roughly 77% of which were seen just once. The leading ten clones occupy less than 20% of the sample. The material was CD4+ or CD8+ T cells sorted from blood, obtained in a trial of the OX40 agonist ivuxolimab. These receptors were obtained from an adult with an advanced solid tumor such as melanoma, head and neck, liver or kidney cancer.

The chain recombines TRBV6-5 with TRBJ2-4; D could derive from TRBD1 or TRBD2 (5 bases each). Germline CDR1 and CDR2: MNHEY and SVGAGI. Trimming pared 2 bases from V and 3 bases from J, leaving 11 bases between. The CDR3 contains 15 residues. DNA of the CDR3: TGTGCCAGCAGTTACGGGGGTTCTGGCAAAAACATTCAGTACTTC. Translation gives CASSYGGSGKNIQYF.

The chain links TRBV7-2 to TRBJ2-3, with 10 bases identical to TRBD2. Germline CDR1 is SGHTA and CDR2 is FQGNSA. V was pared by 3 bases and J by 3 bases, with 9 bases of the junction left unmatched. The CDR3 is 17 residues long. The CDR3 region is CASSFISSGGGTDTQYF. CDR3 DNA sequence: TGTGCCAGCAGCTTTATATCAAGCGGGGGGGGGACAGATACGCAGTATTTT. Based on the CDR3 plus reference TRBV7-2 and TRBJ2-3, the full variable domain is GAGVSQSPSNKVTEKGKDVELRCDPISGHTALYWYRQSLGQGLEFLIYFQGNSAPDKSGLPSDRFSAERTGGSVSTLTIQRTQQEDSAVYLCASSFISSGGGTDTQYFGPGTRLTVL.

V gene TRBV6-1 combines with J gene TRBJ2-5, with 11 bases identical to TRBD1. Germline CDR1 reads MNHNS; CDR2 reads SASEGT. V lost 4 bases and J lost 6; bases outside the gene matches: 7. This CDR3 is built from 15 residues. Here the CDR3 reads CASSASGQGAKTQYF. The CDR3 region has the DNA TGTGCCAGCAGTGCATCCGGACAGGGGGCAAAGACCCAGTACTTC.

This rearrangement joins TRBV30 to TRBJ2-3; unclear D gene. This CDR3 contains 12 residues. Between the trimmed V and J ends, which lost 4 bases and 3 bases, there was a span of 8 bases. Germline CDR1 and CDR2: GTSNPN and SVGIG (reference sequence). CDR3 sequence reads: CAWTGLTDTQYF. The CDR3 DNA reads TGTGCCTGGACTGGGCTGACAGATACGCAGTATTTT.

The rearrangement joins TRBV5-5 to TRBJ1-2; D unclear. The V gene's germline CDR1 is SGHKS and CDR2 YYEKEE (reference sequence). CDR3 size: 14 residues. V gave up 4 bases and J gave up 9 bases, with 19 bases separating them. The CDR3: CASSTGRTAMSYTF. CDR3 in DNA: TGTGCCAGCAGCACCGGACGGACCGCTATGAGCTACACCTTC. The variable domain in full, with the rest retrieved from reference TRBV5-5 and TRBJ1-2, is DAGVTQSPTHLIKTRGQQVTLRCSPISGHKSVSWYQQVLGQGPQFIFQYYEKEERGRGNFPDRFSARQFPNYSSELNVNALLLGDSALYLCASSTGRTAMSYTFGSGTRLTVV.

The gene calls are TRBV9 and TRBJ1-3, with unresolved D. The V end lost 4 bases, the J end lost 4 bases, and 9 bases lay between the germline ends. CDR1 is SGDLS, CDR2 YYNGEE, per germline. CDR3 size: 13 residues. As DNA, the CDR3 is TGTGCCAGCAGCCTCCTCCCCGGAAACACCATATATTTT. This translates into CASSLLPGNTIYF.

The gene calls are TRBV4-1 and TRBJ2-3, with TRBD1 as a possible D gene (6 bases). The V gene lost 4 bases and the J gene lost 2 bases, with 10 bases spanning the gap. This CDR3 contains 14 residues. Germline CDR1 and CDR2: MGHRA and YSYEKL. This chain's CDR3 is CASSPRDNTDTQYF. The CDR3 nucleotides read TGCGCCAGCAGCCCCCGGGACAACACAGATACGCAGTATTTT.

This chain joins TRBV29-1 and TRBJ2-5, with TRBD1 matching 9 bases. Germline V gene data show CDR1 as SQVTM and CDR2 as ANQGSEA. CDR3 size: 14 residues. V was clipped by 4 bases and J by 7 bases; unmatched bases: 10. CDR3 in DNA: TGCAGCGTTGCACGTGGACAGGGGAGCGGGACCCAGTACTTC. This sequence encodes CSVARGQGSGTQYF.

The chain uses TRBV5-1 and TRBJ2-7, with D maybe TRBD2 (6 bases). The CDR3 has 14 residues. The V gene lost 4 bases and the J gene lost 9 bases, with 20 bases spanning the gap. Germline V gives CDR1 SGHRS, CDR2 YFSETQ. The CDR3 protein is CASSPETGDPRQYF. In DNA form, the CDR3 reads TGCGCCAGCAGCCCTGAGACGGGGGATCCCAGGCAGTACTTC.

The V and J genes are TRBV6-5 and TRBJ2-6; TRBD1 or TRBD2 may be the D gene (5 bases each). CDR3 size: 14 residues. V lost 8 bases and J 0 bases, leaving 8 bases between the germline ends. CDR1 MNHEY and CDR2 SVGAGI come from the germline V gene. The CDR3 protein is CASWGSSGANVLTF. DNA for the CDR3: TGTGCCAGCTGGGGGAGCTCTGGGGCCAACGTCCTGACTTTC.

This clone has a single count. J is TRBJ2-3 and V is TRBV7-6; D is unclear. Per the germline V gene, CDR1 is SGHVS and CDR2 is FNYEAQ. V was pared by 6 bases and J by 5 bases, with 12 bases between. The CDR3 length is 13 residues. CDR3: CASSAFGGDTQYF. CDR3 bases: TGTGCCAGCAGTGCTTTTGGCGGAGATACGCAGTATTTT.

The rearrangement joins TRBV7-2 to TRBJ2-3, with D hard to call. The length of the CDR3 is 14 residues. V lost 6 bases, J lost 1 base, and 11 bases lay in between. Germline V gene sequence: CDR1 SGHTA, CDR2 FQGNSA. CDR3 region: CASSYSSGTDTQYF. CDR3 bases: TGTGCCAGCAGTTATTCCTCTGGCACAGATACGCAGTATTTT.

The chain uses TRBV28 and TRBJ1-1; D perhaps matches TRBD1 (6 bases). V dropped 1 base and J dropped 5 bases, with 11 bases sitting between them. The germline gives CDR1 MDHEN, CDR2 SYDVKM. The length of the CDR3 is 14 residues. The CDR3 protein is CASSLLGGHTEAFF. In nucleotides, the CDR3 is TGTGCCAGCAGTTTATTGGGGGGGCATACTGAAGCTTTCTTT.

The chain recombines TRBV7-2 with TRBJ2-7, with D possibly matching TRBD2 (7 bases). CDR1 and CDR2 (germline): SGHTA, FQGNSA. This CDR3 has 16 amino acids. V lost 6 bases and J lost 4, with 22 bases in between. The CDR3 DNA follows: TGTGCCAGCAGTCTAGGGAGGGGGGGGTCCCAGTACGAGCAGTACTTC. The encoded protein is CASSLGRGGSQYEQYF.

In its sample, this clone was seen a few times. This chain connects TRBV28 to TRBJ1-1; D gene unclear. Per the germline V gene, CDR1 is MDHEN and CDR2 is SYDVKM. The CDR3 is 13 residues long. V was shortened by 3 bases and J by 9 bases, with 14 bases between the two germline ends. The CDR3 reads CASSFRFPAKAFF. The CDR3, as DNA: TGTGCCAGCAGTTTCCGGTTCCCGGCGAAAGCTTTCTTT. Full variable domain (outside the CDR3, taken from reference TRBV28 and TRBJ1-1): DVKVTQSSRYLVKRTGEKVFLECVQDMDHENMFWYRQDPGLGLRLIYFSYDVKMKEKGDIPEGYSVSREKKERFSLILESASTNQTSMYLCASSFRFPAKAFFGQGTRLTVV.

The chain combines TRBV25-1 with TRBJ2-2; 9 bases line up with TRBD2. CDR1 is MGHDK and CDR2 is SYGVNS in the germline V gene. V was clipped by 10 bases and J by 5 bases; unmatched bases: 5. The CDR3 is 13 residues long. The CDR3 region is CAIGAGGTGELFF. For the CDR3, the DNA is TGTGCCATTGGAGCGGGAGGAACCGGGGAGCTGTTTTTT.

The chain couples TRBV7-1 to TRBJ1-5; unclear D gene. TRBV7-1 is sorted into the ORF group, with uncertain function. The CDR3 runs to 15 residues. Trimming removed 5 bases from V and 0 bases from J, with 11 bases in between. The CDR3 reads CASSTPGPSNQPQHF. DNA of the CDR3: TGTGCCAGCAGCACACCGGGCCCTAGCAATCAGCCCCAGCATTTT.

V usage is TRBV4-1 and J usage is TRBJ1-1; D might be TRBD1 (6 bases). This CDR3 region has 17 residues. Germline V gene data show CDR1 as MGHRA and CDR2 as YSYEKL. The V end was cut by 0 bases, the J end by 1 base, with 15 bases between. CDR3 in DNA: TGCGCCAGCAGCCAAGAAGGGATGGGGGCGCGGAACACTGAAGCTTTCTTT. Protein sequence: CASSQEGMGARNTEAFF.

The rearrangement links TRBV6-4 to TRBJ2-7; 7 positions match TRBD1. The V gene's germline CDR1 is MRHNA and CDR2 SNTAGT. This CDR3 comprises 15 residues. The ends lost 6 bases at V and 0 bases at J; junction bases unmatched: 8. The CDR3 region is CASRHDRASSYEQYF. The CDR3 DNA sequence: TGTGCCAGCAGACACGACAGGGCCAGCTCCTACGAGCAGTACTTC.

The chain has TRBV9 and TRBJ2-3; the D is unclear. V was trimmed by 0 bases and J by 2 bases, leaving 10 bases between them. Germline CDR1 is SGDLS and CDR2 is YYNGEE. The CDR3 has 15 amino acids. CDR3 bases: TGTGCCAGCAGCGTAGTCAGCGCTTACACAGATACGCAGTATTTT. Translated: CASSVVSAYTDTQYF.

The chain employs TRBV4-2 and TRBJ2-7, with 8 positions matching TRBD1. V shed 5 bases and J 3 bases; nucleotides not matched to a gene: 6. The CDR3 contains 14 residues. Germline V CDR1 and CDR2: LGHNA, YNFKEQ. DNA of the CDR3: TGTGCCAGCAGCTTGGGACAGGAGAACTACGAGCAGTACTTC. This gives the protein CASSLGQENYEQYF.

This chain uses TRBV5-4 with TRBJ2-2; TRBD2 aligns across 13 bases. V lost 0 bases to trimming and J lost 7 bases; unmatched junction nucleotides: 3. In germline, CDR1 is SGHNT, CDR2 YYREEE (reference sequence). The CDR3 consists of 16 residues. Here the CDR3 reads CASSLGTSGSNGELFF. For the CDR3, the DNA is TGTGCCAGCAGCTTGGGGACTAGCGGGAGTAACGGGGAGCTGTTTTTT.

This CDR3 reads CASSAQSTTNEKLFF. DNA for the CDR3: TGTGCCAGCAGCGCCCAGAGTACAACTAATGAAAAACTGTTTTTT. The rearrangement joins TRBV9 to TRBJ1-4; no reliable D call. V lost 3 bases and J lost 0, with 9 bases in between. The germline V gene encodes CDR1 SGDLS and CDR2 YYNGEE. The CDR3 has 15 amino acids.

The chain recombines TRBV6-5 with TRBJ2-3, with 9 bases that match TRBD2. The V gene's germline CDR1 is MNHEY and CDR2 SVGAGI. Unmatched junction bases numbered 8, after V lost 2 bases and J lost 5 bases. This CDR3 has 16 residues. The CDR3 loop is CASSYGRGGKGDTQYF. In DNA form, the CDR3 reads TGTGCCAGCAGTTACGGGCGGGGGGGCAAAGGAGATACGCAGTATTTT.

The V gene is TRBV9, the J gene TRBJ1-1; D ambiguous. CDR1 is SGDLS, CDR2 YYNGEE, per germline. CDR3 length equals 14 residues. V was clipped by 0 bases and J by 1 base, with 7 bases between them. The CDR3 spells CASSVAPKNTEAFF. CDR3 bases: TGTGCCAGCAGCGTAGCCCCCAAGAACACTGAAGCTTTCTTT.

The J gene is TRBJ1-3, the V gene TRBV20-1; D unresolved. The CDR3 covers 11 residues. Looked up from germline, CDR1 is DFQATT and CDR2 is SNEGSKA (reference sequence). Trimming removed 5 bases at V and 2 bases at J, with 4 bases between. Here the CDR3 reads CSAETGNTIYF. DNA for the CDR3: TGCAGTGCTGAAACTGGAAACACCATATATTTT.

The chain joins TRBV5-6 to TRBJ2-5; the D gene is possibly TRBD1 (6 bases). Germline CDR1 SGHDT, CDR2 YYEEEE. V lost 4 bases and J 4 bases, leaving 20 bases between the germline ends. CDR3 length: 16 amino acids. The CDR3 nucleotides read TGTGCCAGCAGCGCCTCCGGGACACTCCCACGAGAGACCCAGTACTTC. It specifies CASSASGTLPRETQYF.

As for this clone: The junction shows a germline mismatch at one end, possibly a read error. This chain joins TRBV7-9 and TRBJ2-3; weak D call: TRBD2 (6 bases). The germline gives CDR1 SEHNR, CDR2 FQNEAQ (reference sequence). The CDR3 is 14 residues long. This CDR3 is CASSIADFTDTQYF. In nucleotides, the CDR3 is TGTGCCAGCAGCATAGCGGATTTCACAGATACGCAGTATTTT.

This rearrangement joins TRBV7-2 to TRBJ2-7, with 8 bases fitting TRBD2. Germline V gene sequence: CDR1 SGHTA, CDR2 FQGNSA. The CDR3 sequence is 15 residues long. The V segment lost 2 bases and the J segment 0 bases; nucleotides outside the gene matches: 3. The CDR3 DNA reads as TGTGCCAGCAGCTTAAAGGCGGGAGGCTCCTACGAGCAGTACTTC. It specifies CASSLKAGGSYEQYF. The full variable domain, its missing parts supplied by reference TRBV7-2 and TRBJ2-7, is GAGVSQSPSNKVTEKGKDVELRCDPISGHTALYWYRQSLGQGLEFLIYFQGNSAPDKSGLPSDRFSAERTGGSVSTLTIQRTQQEDSAVYLCASSLKAGGSYEQYFGPGTRLTVT.

This chain uses TRBV7-2 with TRBJ2-3, with D possibly being TRBD2 (6 bases). The germline V gene has CDR1 SGHTA and CDR2 FQGNSA. Trimming left V 1 base short and J 5 bases short, with 16 bases between. The length of the CDR3 is 16 residues. The CDR3 DNA sequence: TGTGCCAGCAGCTTAGGAGTGGGCGGGGCGGGAGATACGCAGTATTTT. Amino acid sequence: CASSLGVGGAGDTQYF.

The chain couples TRBV28 to TRBJ2-7; D gene uncertain. Germline CDR1 MDHEN, CDR2 SYDVKM. This CDR3 is 15 amino acids long. V was trimmed by 4 bases and J by 0 bases, leaving 13 bases between them. In DNA, the CDR3 is TGTGCCAGCAGTTCCTACAGCGTCAGCTCCTACGAGCAGTACTTC. This translates into CASSSYSVSSYEQYF.